The T cell receptor (beta chain) under discussion was sequenced for a study of OX40 agonist ivuxolimab in advanced cancers. A history of autoimmune disease or systemic immunosuppression excluded patients. Sampling times: baseline, cycle 4 day 1, cycle 7 day 1. Produced via immunoSEQ multiplex PCR; TCRdb's table is partial and in-frame only. The table lists about 24,000 clones, roughly 77% of them singletons, with roughly 18% in the top ten. Study results and caveats: Normalized expansion of T-cell clones was also low for some nonresponders.

As concerns this clone: The antigen is undetermined.

V was pared by 1 base and J by 5 bases, with 15 bases between. There are 15 residues in the CDR3. Germline CDR1 reads MNHNS; CDR2 reads SASEGT. The V gene is TRBV6-1, the J gene TRBJ2-7; tentatively, D is TRBD2 (6 bases). The material was CD4+ or CD8+ T cells sorted from blood, obtained in a trial of the OX40 agonist ivuxolimab. The TCR originated in an adult with an advanced solid tumor such as melanoma, head and neck, liver or kidney cancer. As DNA, the CDR3 is TGTGCCAGCAGTGAAGGGAGAGGGAGGCTGCACGAGCAGTACTTC. This gives the protein CASSEGRGRLHEQYF.